This TCR beta chain was sequenced in a study of sequential checkpoint blockade in melanoma. Study in general: Randomization was 1:1 between first-line nivolumab→ipilimumab and ipilimumab→nivolumab.

Libraries were prepared by immunoSEQ multiplex PCR; TCRdb keeps only in-frame clonotypes and omits some of them. Of about 30,000 clones listed, approximately 88% are singletons. Treatment here: randomized to nivolumab then ipilimumab (arm A) or the reverse (arm B). No patient had prior DNA-damaging chemotherapy. From thawed PBMCs, live CD3+CD8+ cells negative for CD19 and CD56 were sorted. The germline V gene has CDR1 MDHEN and CDR2 SYDVKM. The CDR3 sequence is 15 residues long. Trimming left V 8 bases short and J 2 bases short, with 17 bases between. The material sequenced was CD8+ T cells sorted from blood (inferred from file names), taken from a patient given nivolumab and ipilimumab in sequence. This sequence was found in a human donor with melanoma. V gene TRBV28 combines with J gene TRBJ2-3, with D possibly TRBD1 on 6 matching bases. CDR3 residues: CASSPGDGVTDTQYF. The CDR3 bases are TGTGCCAGCTCTCCAGGGGACGGGGTCACAGATACGCAGTATTTT. The full variable domain, its missing parts supplied by reference TRBV28 and TRBJ2-3, is DVKVTQSSRYLVKRTGEKVFLECVQDMDHENMFWYRQDPGLGLRLIYFSYDVKMKEKGDIPEGYSVSREKKERFSLILESASTNQTSMYLCASSPGDGVTDTQYFGPGTRLTVL.